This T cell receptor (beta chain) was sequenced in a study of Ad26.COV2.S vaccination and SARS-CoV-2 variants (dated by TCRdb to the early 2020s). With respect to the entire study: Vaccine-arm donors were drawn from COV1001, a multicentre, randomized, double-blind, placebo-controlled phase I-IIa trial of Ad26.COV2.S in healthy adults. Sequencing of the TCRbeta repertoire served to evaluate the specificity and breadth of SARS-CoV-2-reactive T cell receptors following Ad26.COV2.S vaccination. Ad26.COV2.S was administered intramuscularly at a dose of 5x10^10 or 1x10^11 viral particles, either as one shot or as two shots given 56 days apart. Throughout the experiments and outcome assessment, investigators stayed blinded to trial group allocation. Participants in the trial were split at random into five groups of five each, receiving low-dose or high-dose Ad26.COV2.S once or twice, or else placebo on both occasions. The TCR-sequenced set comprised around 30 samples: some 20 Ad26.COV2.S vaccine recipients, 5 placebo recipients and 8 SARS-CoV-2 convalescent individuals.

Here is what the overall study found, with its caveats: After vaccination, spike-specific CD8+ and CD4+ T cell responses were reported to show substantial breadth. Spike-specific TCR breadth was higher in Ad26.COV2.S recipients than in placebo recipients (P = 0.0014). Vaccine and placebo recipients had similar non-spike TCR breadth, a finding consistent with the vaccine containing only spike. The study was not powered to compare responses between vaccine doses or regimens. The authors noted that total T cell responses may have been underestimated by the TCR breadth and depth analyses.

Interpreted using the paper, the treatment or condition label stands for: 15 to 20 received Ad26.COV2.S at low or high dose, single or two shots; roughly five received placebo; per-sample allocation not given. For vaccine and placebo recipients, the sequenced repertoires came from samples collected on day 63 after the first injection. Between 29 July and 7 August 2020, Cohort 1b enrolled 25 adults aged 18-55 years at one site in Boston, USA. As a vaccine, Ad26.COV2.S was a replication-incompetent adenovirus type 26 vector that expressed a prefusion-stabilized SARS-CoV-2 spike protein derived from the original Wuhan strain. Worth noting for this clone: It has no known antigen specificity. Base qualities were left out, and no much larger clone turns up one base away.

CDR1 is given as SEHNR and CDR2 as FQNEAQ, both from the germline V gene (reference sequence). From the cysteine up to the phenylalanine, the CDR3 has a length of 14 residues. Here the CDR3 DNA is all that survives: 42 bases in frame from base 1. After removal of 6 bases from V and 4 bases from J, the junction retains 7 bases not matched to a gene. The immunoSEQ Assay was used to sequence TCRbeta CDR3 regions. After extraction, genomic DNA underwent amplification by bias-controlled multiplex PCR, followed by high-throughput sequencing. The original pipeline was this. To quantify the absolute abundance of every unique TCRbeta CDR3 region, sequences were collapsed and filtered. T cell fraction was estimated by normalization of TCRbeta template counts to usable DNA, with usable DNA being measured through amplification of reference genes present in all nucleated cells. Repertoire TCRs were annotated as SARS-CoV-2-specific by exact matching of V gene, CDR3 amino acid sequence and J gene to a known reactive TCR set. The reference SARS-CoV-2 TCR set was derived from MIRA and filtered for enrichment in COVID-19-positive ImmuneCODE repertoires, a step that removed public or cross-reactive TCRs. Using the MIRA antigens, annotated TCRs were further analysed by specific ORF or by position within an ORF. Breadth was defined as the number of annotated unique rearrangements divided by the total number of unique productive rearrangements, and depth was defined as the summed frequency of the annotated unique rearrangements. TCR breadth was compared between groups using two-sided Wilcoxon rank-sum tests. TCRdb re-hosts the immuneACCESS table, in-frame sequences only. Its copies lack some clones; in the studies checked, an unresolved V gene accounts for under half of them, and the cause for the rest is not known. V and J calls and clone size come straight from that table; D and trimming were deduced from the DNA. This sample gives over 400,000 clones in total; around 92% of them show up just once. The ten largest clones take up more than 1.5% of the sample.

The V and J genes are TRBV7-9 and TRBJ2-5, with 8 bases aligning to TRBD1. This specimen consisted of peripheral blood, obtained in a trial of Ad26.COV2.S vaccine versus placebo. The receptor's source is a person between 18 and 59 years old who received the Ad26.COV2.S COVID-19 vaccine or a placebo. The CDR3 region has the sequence CASRDTGGGETQYF. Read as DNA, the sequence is TGTGCCAGCAGAGATACAGGGGGTGGAGAGACCCAGTACTTC.